The entry that follows covers one T cell receptor (beta chain) sequence. Antigen specificity is unknown. The data derive from a study of T cells in Graves' hyperthyroidism and ophthalmopathy. TCR beta CDR3 regions were amplified from RNA transcripts. TCR CDR3 regions were first amplified by RT-PCR with HTBI primers. From the multiplex PCR reads, TCRdb called clonotypes with MiXCR, one entry per CDR3 protein. This table holds 600,000 to 700,000 distinct CDR3 sequences, roughly 14% found once. General study findings and limits: Blood also carried most thyroid clonotypes expanded above 0.001.

The CDR3 covers 14 residues. Trimming removed 5 bases from V and 5 bases from J, with 15 bases in between. CDR1 is SGHTA and CDR2 is FQGNSA in the germline V gene. PBMCs were obtained from roughly 10 ml fresh peripheral blood. Sequencing was done on a sample of blood. J is TRBJ1-1 and V is TRBV7-2; a weak D match, TRBD1 (6 bases). The receptor comes from a woman aged 40 to 49 with Graves' ophthalmopathy. The CDR3 here is CASSPSGAWTEAFF. The DNA of the CDR3 is TGTGCCAGCAGCCCTTCGGGGGCATGGACTGAAGCTTTCTTT.